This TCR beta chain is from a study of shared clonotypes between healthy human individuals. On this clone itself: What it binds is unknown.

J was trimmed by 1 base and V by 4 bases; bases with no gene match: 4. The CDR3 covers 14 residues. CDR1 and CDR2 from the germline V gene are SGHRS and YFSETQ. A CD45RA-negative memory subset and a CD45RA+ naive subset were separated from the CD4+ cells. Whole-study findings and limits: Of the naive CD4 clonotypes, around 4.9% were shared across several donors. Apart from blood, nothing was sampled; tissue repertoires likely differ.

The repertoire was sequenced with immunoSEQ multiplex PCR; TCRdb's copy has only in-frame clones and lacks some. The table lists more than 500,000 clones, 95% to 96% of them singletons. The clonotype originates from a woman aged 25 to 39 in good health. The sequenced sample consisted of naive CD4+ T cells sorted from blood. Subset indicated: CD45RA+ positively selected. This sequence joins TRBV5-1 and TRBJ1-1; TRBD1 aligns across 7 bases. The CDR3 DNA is TGCGCCAGCAGCGTAGGGGGCGCGAACACTGAAGCTTTCTTT. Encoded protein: CASSVGGANTEAFF.